A selection of T cell receptor beta chains follows, all from one sample in a study of cytomegalovirus exposure and HLA in healthy donors. TCRdb's copy holds only in-frame clones and misses some; the assay was immunoSEQ multiplex PCR. This sample carries 150,000 to 200,000 clones, over 70% of them seen once, and the ten largest clones take around 5.7%. The source material was PBMCs. The receptors here all came from a man between 40 and 49 years old in good health and CMV-seronegative. CDR3s include the opening cysteine and the closing phenylalanine or tryptophan. The order of the fields is J gene, D gene, V gene, clone size, CDR3 protein, CDR3 DNA. D genes are given only for firm matches. Clone size, where shown, is once, few, many, or a class for clones that have expanded.

j_gene: TRBJ2-7; d_gene: TRBD1; v_gene: TRBV5-1; abundance: few; CDR3aa: CASSFRDRGREQYF; CDR3nt: TGCGCCAGCAGCTTCCGGGACAGGGGGCGCGAGCAGTACTTC
j_gene: TRBJ1-2; d_gene: .; v_gene: TRBV5-1; abundance: .; CDR3aa: CASSPTGGHGYTF; CDR3nt: TGCGCCAGCAGCCCGACAGGCGGACATGGCTACACCTTC
j_gene: TRBJ1-5; d_gene: .; v_gene: TRBV6-5; abundance: .; CDR3aa: CASTRSIGQPQHF; CDR3nt: TGTGCCAGCACCCGTTCAATCGGTCAGCCCCAGCATTTT
j_gene: TRBJ1-1; d_gene: .; v_gene: TRBV5-1; abundance: .; CDR3aa: CASSPPSTEAFF; CDR3nt: TGCGCCAGCAGCCCCCCTTCCACTGAAGCTTTCTTT
j_gene: TRBJ1-1; d_gene: TRBD1; v_gene: TRBV28; abundance: .; CDR3aa: CAIIAGTGGPNTEAFF; CDR3nt: TGTGCCATTATAGCCGGGACAGGGGGCCCCAACACTGAAGCTTTCTTT
j_gene: TRBJ2-4; d_gene: .; v_gene: TRBV10-3; abundance: .; CDR3aa: CAISGVAKNIQYF; CDR3nt: TGTGCCATCTCGGGTGTCGCCAAAAACATTCAGTACTTC
j_gene: TRBJ1-2; d_gene: .; v_gene: TRBV10-3; abundance: few; CDR3aa: CAVTQGSGIYGYTF; CDR3nt: TGTGCCGTTACCCAGGGGTCGGGGATATATGGCTACACCTTC
j_gene: TRBJ2-3; d_gene: TRBD2; v_gene: TRBV4-1; abundance: .; CDR3aa: CASSQETSGGATDTQYF; CDR3nt: TGCGCCAGCAGCCAAGAAACTAGCGGGGGGGCCACAGATACGCAGTATTTT
j_gene: TRBJ2-5; d_gene: TRBD2; v_gene: TRBV14; abundance: .; CDR3aa: CASSRAGAETQYF; CDR3nt: TGTGCCAGCAGCCGAGCGGGAGCAGAGACCCAGTACTTC
j_gene: TRBJ2-1; d_gene: TRBD2; v_gene: TRBV30; abundance: .; CDR3aa: CALTADRDRGLAGNEQFF; CDR3nt: TGTGCATTAACGGCTGACAGGGACCGAGGACTAGCGGGAAATGAGCAGTTCTTC
j_gene: TRBJ2-3; d_gene: .; v_gene: TRBV27; abundance: .; CDR3aa: CASRRTGTDTQYF; CDR3nt: TGTGCCAGCCGACGGACAGGCACAGATACGCAGTATTTT
j_gene: TRBJ2-1; d_gene: TRBD2; v_gene: TRBV19; abundance: .; CDR3aa: CASSLGLPPYNEQFF; CDR3nt: TGTGCCAGTAGTCTGGGACTACCACCCTACAATGAGCAGTTCTTC
j_gene: TRBJ2-5; d_gene: TRBD2; v_gene: TRBV11-3; abundance: .; CDR3aa: CASSSRLAGVGETQYF; CDR3nt: TGTGCCAGCAGCTCCCGACTAGCGGGAGTAGGAGAGACCCAGTACTTC
j_gene: TRBJ1-1; d_gene: .; v_gene: TRBV10-2; abundance: once; CDR3aa: CASNSGLMNTEAFF; CDR3nt: TGCGCCAGCAACTCCGGACTGATGAACACTGAAGCTTTCTTT
j_gene: TRBJ2-1; d_gene: TRBD2; v_gene: TRBV14; abundance: few; CDR3aa: CASSRRLGLAGGTPYNEQFF; CDR3nt: TGTGCCAGCAGCCGCCGGCTGGGACTAGCGGGAGGGACTCCCTACAATGAGCAGTTCTTC
j_gene: TRBJ1-2; d_gene: TRBD1; v_gene: TRBV4-3; abundance: .; CDR3aa: CASSQGWQGEGYTF; CDR3nt: TGCGCCAGCAGCCAAGGGTGGCAGGGGGAAGGCTACACCTTC
j_gene: TRBJ2-7; d_gene: TRBD2; v_gene: TRBV27; abundance: .; CDR3aa: CASSRAVPTGTSLYEQYF; CDR3nt: TGTGCCAGCAGCCGGGCTGTCCCGACCGGGACTAGTCTCTACGAGCAGTACTTC
j_gene: TRBJ2-5; d_gene: .; v_gene: TRBV6-1; abundance: .; CDR3aa: CASEGETQYF; CDR3nt: TGTGCCAGCGAGGGTGAGACCCAGTACTTC
j_gene: TRBJ2-1; d_gene: TRBD2; v_gene: TRBV9; abundance: .; CDR3aa: CASSPRLAVNEQFF; CDR3nt: TGTGCCAGCAGCCCCCGACTAGCGGTCAATGAGCAGTTCTTC
j_gene: TRBJ2-2; d_gene: TRBD1; v_gene: TRBV7-2; abundance: once; CDR3aa: CASSPRGPGELFF; CDR3nt: TGTGCCAGCAGCCCCAGGGGGCCCGGGGAGCTGTTTTTT
j_gene: TRBJ1-6; d_gene: TRBD1; v_gene: TRBV7-9; abundance: .; CDR3aa: CASITGEEFTGSPLHF; CDR3nt: TGTGCCAGCATTACAGGGGAGGAGTTTACCGGTTCACCCCTCCACTTT
j_gene: TRBJ2-1; d_gene: TRBD2; v_gene: TRBV5-4; abundance: .; CDR3aa: CASSLAGTSGTNEQFF; CDR3nt: TGTGCCAGCAGTTTGGCCGGGACTAGCGGGACCAATGAGCAGTTCTTC
j_gene: TRBJ2-3; d_gene: .; v_gene: TRBV27; abundance: few; CDR3aa: CASRADRTDTQYF; CDR3nt: TGTGCCAGCAGAGCGGATCGCACAGATACGCAGTATTTT
j_gene: TRBJ1-2; d_gene: TRBD1; v_gene: TRBV5-4; abundance: .; CDR3aa: CASSFEASGGDYGYTF; CDR3nt: TGTGCCAGCAGCTTCGAAGCCTCAGGGGGAGATTATGGCTACACCTTC
j_gene: TRBJ1-4; d_gene: .; v_gene: TRBV5-1; abundance: .; CDR3aa: CASSLEAPTNEKLFF; CDR3nt: TGCGCCAGCAGCTTGGAAGCACCAACTAATGAAAAACTGTTTTTT
j_gene: TRBJ2-5; d_gene: .; v_gene: TRBV7-2; abundance: .; CDR3aa: CASSPRAVLETQYF; CDR3nt: TGTGCCAGCAGCCCGAGGGCGGTTCTAGAGACCCAGTACTTC
j_gene: TRBJ2-7; d_gene: TRBD2; v_gene: TRBV25-1; abundance: .; CDR3aa: CASSENGDGTNPTYEQYF; CDR3nt: TGTGCCAGCAGTGAGAACGGGGACGGGACTAACCCAACCTACGAGCAGTACTTC
j_gene: TRBJ2-3; d_gene: TRBD2; v_gene: TRBV9; abundance: few; CDR3aa: CASSPTLAGGGDTQYF; CDR3nt: TGTGCCAGCAGCCCGACACTAGCGGGAGGCGGAGATACGCAGTATTTT
j_gene: TRBJ2-7; d_gene: .; v_gene: TRBV7-8; abundance: .; CDR3aa: CASSLRQPTYEQYF; CDR3nt: TGTGCCAGCAGCCTGCGACAGCCTACCTACGAGCAGTACTTC
j_gene: TRBJ2-7; d_gene: TRBD2; v_gene: TRBV11-2; abundance: .; CDR3aa: CASSFRGAYEQYF; CDR3nt: TGTGCCAGCAGCTTTCGGGGGGCCTACGAGCAGTACTTC
j_gene: TRBJ1-4; d_gene: .; v_gene: TRBV15; abundance: .; CDR3aa: CATSRGGGGEKLFF; CDR3nt: TGTGCCACCAGCAGAGGGGGAGGAGGGGAAAAACTGTTTTTT
j_gene: TRBJ2-7; d_gene: TRBD1; v_gene: TRBV27; abundance: .; CDR3aa: CASSDRTGVWYEQYF; CDR3nt: TGTGCCAGCAGTGACAGGACAGGGGTATGGTACGAGCAGTACTTC
j_gene: TRBJ2-7; d_gene: TRBD1; v_gene: TRBV7-9; abundance: few; CDR3aa: CSSSPWTGGVRNEQYF; CDR3nt: TGTTCCAGCAGCCCCTGGACAGGGGGCGTGAGGAACGAGCAGTACTTC
j_gene: TRBJ2-7; d_gene: .; v_gene: TRBV25-1; abundance: .; CDR3aa: CASSAQTYEQYF; CDR3nt: TGTGCCAGCAGTGCCCAGACCTACGAGCAGTACTTC
j_gene: TRBJ1-4; d_gene: TRBD1; v_gene: TRBV5-1; abundance: .; CDR3aa: CASSLEGGEEKLFF; CDR3nt: TGCGCCAGCAGCTTGGAAGGGGGCGAGGAAAAACTGTTTTTT
j_gene: TRBJ2-5; d_gene: TRBD1; v_gene: TRBV11-3; abundance: once; CDR3aa: CASSRGTAGETQYF; CDR3nt: TGTGCCAGCAGCCGAGGGACAGCCGGGGAGACCCAGTACTTC
j_gene: TRBJ2-7; d_gene: TRBD2; v_gene: TRBV28; abundance: once; CDR3aa: CASSSRTSGNSQQYF; CDR3nt: TGTGCCAGCAGTTCACGGACTAGCGGGAATAGTCAGCAGTACTTC
j_gene: TRBJ2-6; d_gene: .; v_gene: TRBV7-9; abundance: few; CDR3aa: CASSPGGGSGANVLTF; CDR3nt: TGTGCCAGCAGCCCGGGTGGTGGCTCTGGGGCCAACGTCCTGACTTTC
j_gene: TRBJ2-7; d_gene: TRBD1; v_gene: TRBV7-2; abundance: once; CDR3aa: CASSRPGTEAYEQYF; CDR3nt: TGTGCCAGCAGCAGACCCGGGACAGAGGCCTACGAGCAGTACTTC
j_gene: TRBJ2-1; d_gene: TRBD1; v_gene: TRBV6-4; abundance: .; CDR3aa: CASSGTGYNEQFF; CDR3nt: TGTGCCAGCAGTGGGACAGGTTACAATGAGCAGTTCTTC
j_gene: TRBJ2-5; d_gene: .; v_gene: TRBV6-5; abundance: few; CDR3aa: CASSFDTGTQYF; CDR3nt: TGTGCCAGCAGTTTTGATACAGGGACCCAGTACTTC
j_gene: TRBJ1-1; d_gene: .; v_gene: TRBV4-1; abundance: .; CDR3aa: CASSLGPGSSTEAFF; CDR3nt: TGCGCCAGCAGCCTCGGTCCAGGGTCCAGCACTGAAGCTTTCTTT
j_gene: TRBJ1-2; d_gene: .; v_gene: TRBV11-1; abundance: .; CDR3aa: CASSSRGNYGYTF; CDR3nt: TGTGCCAGCAGCTCAAGGGGGAACTATGGCTACACCTTC
j_gene: TRBJ1-1; d_gene: TRBD1; v_gene: TRBV19; abundance: few; CDR3aa: CASSPRQGKEEAFF; CDR3nt: TGTGCCAGTAGTCCAAGACAGGGAAAAGAAGAAGCTTTCTTT
j_gene: TRBJ2-7; d_gene: .; v_gene: TRBV11-3; abundance: .; CDR3aa: CASSSSRYEQYF; CDR3nt: TGTGCCAGCAGCTCTTCTAGGTACGAGCAGTACTTC
j_gene: TRBJ2-7; d_gene: .; v_gene: TRBV6-5; abundance: .; CDR3aa: CASSRQETYEQYF; CDR3nt: TGTGCCAGCAGTAGACAGGAAACCTACGAGCAGTACTTC
j_gene: TRBJ2-1; d_gene: .; v_gene: TRBV7-9; abundance: .; CDR3aa: CASSLEALGVHNEQFF; CDR3nt: TGTGCCAGCAGCTTAGAAGCCCTTGGAGTCCACAATGAGCAGTTCTTC
j_gene: TRBJ1-6; d_gene: TRBD1; v_gene: TRBV6-5; abundance: .; CDR3aa: CASSSDRGPSSPLHF; CDR3nt: TGTGCCAGCAGTTCGGACAGGGGGCCGAGTTCACCCCTCCACTTT
j_gene: TRBJ1-2; d_gene: .; v_gene: TRBV6-6; abundance: .; CDR3aa: CASRASERYGYTF; CDR3nt: TGTGCCAGCAGGGCCTCCGAGAGGTATGGCTACACCTTC
j_gene: TRBJ2-7; d_gene: TRBD2; v_gene: TRBV7-2; abundance: .; CDR3aa: CASSLSGTLLYEQYF; CDR3nt: TGTGCCAGCAGCCTTAGCGGGACGCTTCTCTACGAGCAGTACTTC
j_gene: TRBJ2-4; d_gene: TRBD2; v_gene: TRBV4-3; abundance: .; CDR3aa: CASSRKTSGDKNIQYF; CDR3nt: TGCGCCAGCAGCCGGAAAACTAGCGGGGATAAAAACATTCAGTACTTC
j_gene: TRBJ2-3; d_gene: .; v_gene: TRBV6-5; abundance: .; CDR3aa: CASSPSGSMRQYF; CDR3nt: TGTGCCAGCAGCCCGTCAGGATCAATGCGGCAGTATTTT
j_gene: TRBJ2-7; d_gene: .; v_gene: TRBV2; abundance: .; CDR3aa: CASRGSQETLYEQYF; CDR3nt: TGTGCCAGCAGGGGGTCACAGGAAACCCTATACGAGCAGTACTTC